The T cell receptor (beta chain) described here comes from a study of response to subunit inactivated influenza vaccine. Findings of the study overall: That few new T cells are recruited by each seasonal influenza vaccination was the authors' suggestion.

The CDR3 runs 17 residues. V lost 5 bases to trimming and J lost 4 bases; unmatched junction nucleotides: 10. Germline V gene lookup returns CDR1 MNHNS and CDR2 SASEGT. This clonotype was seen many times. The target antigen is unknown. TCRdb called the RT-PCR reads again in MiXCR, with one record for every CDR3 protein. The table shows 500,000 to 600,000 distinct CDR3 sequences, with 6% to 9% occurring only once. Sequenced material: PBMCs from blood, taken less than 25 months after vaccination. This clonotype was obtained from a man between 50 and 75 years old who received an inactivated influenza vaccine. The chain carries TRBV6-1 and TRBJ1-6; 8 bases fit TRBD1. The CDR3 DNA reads TGTGCCAGCAGTACACTTACCCGGACAGGGTATAATTCACCCCTCCACTTT. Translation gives CASSTLTRTGYNSPLHF.